The clone carrying this T cell receptor beta chain was recorded a few times. This sample was included in a study of blood T cell repertoires in COVID-19. Study overall: COVID-19 samples from acute and convalescent phases originated in the United States, Italy and Spain.

Methods used by the authors: The authors estimated nucleated cell counts from reference gene primer amplification. TCRdb's table, derived via immunoSEQ multiplex PCR, lists solely in-frame clones and lacks some. The V and J calls and clone size are taken from that table; D and trimming were inferred from the DNA. This table has approximately 110,000 clones, about 75% appearing once. The germline V gene encodes CDR1 LGHNA and CDR2 YSLEER. The V end was cut by 2 bases, the J end by 3 bases, with 8 bases between. There are 13 residues in the CDR3. Material for sequencing was peripheral blood. This TCR derives from a man older than 75 with acute or convalescent COVID-19. The gene calls are TRBV4-3 and TRBJ2-7; D is ambiguous. CDR3 DNA sequence: TGCGCCAGCAGCCAATTCTATTTCTACGAGCAGTACTTC. Residues: CASSQFYFYEQYF.